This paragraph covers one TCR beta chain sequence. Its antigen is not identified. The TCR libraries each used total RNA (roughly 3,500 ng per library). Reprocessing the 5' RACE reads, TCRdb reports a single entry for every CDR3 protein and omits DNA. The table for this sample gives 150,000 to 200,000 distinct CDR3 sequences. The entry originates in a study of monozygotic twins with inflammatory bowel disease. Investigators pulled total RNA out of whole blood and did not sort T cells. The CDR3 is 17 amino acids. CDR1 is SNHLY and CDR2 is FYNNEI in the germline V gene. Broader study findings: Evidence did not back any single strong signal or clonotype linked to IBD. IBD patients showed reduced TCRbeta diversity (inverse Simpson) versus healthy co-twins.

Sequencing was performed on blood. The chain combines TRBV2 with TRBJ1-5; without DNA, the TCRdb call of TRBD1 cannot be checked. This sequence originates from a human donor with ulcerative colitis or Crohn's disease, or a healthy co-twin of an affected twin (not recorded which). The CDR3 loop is CASTPDRGPWSNQPQHF.